A selection of T cell receptor beta chains follows, all from one sample in a study of blood T cells in healthy people across ages. TCRdb called the 5' RACE reads again in MiXCR, with one record for every CDR3 protein. The data show some 860,000 distinct CDR3 sequences, with approximately 60% seen just once and roughly 25% held by the top ten. The material sequenced was blood. These receptors all come from a man in his forties in good health. Each CDR3 is given with its conserved first and last residue. Fields, in order: V gene, clone size, J gene, D gene, CDR3 DNA, CDR3 protein. D genes are given only for firm matches. The size of a clone is reported for some rows only, either as once, few or many, or as a class for expanded clones.

v_gene: TRBV7-8
abundance: NA
j_gene: TRBJ2-1
d_gene: NA
CDR3nt: TGTGCCAGCAGCCCTGCTGTTGGGTACAATGAGCAGTTCTTC
CDR3aa: CASSPAVGYNEQFF

v_gene: TRBV12-3/TRBV12-4
abundance: NA
j_gene: TRBJ2-1
d_gene: TRBD2
CDR3nt: TGTGCCAGCCGGACTAGCTCCTACAATGAGCAGTTCTTC
CDR3aa: CASRTSSYNEQFF

v_gene: TRBV20-1
abundance: NA
j_gene: TRBJ1-5
d_gene: TRBD1
CDR3nt: TGCAGTGCTAGGGGAGGACAGGGTAATCGTTTTAATCAGCCCCAGCATTTT
CDR3aa: CSARGGQGNRFNQPQHF

v_gene: TRBV2
abundance: few
j_gene: TRBJ2-3
d_gene: NA
CDR3nt: TGTGCCAGCAGTGGGGTTTTAAGGAGGGGGGGCCGAGATGATACGCAGTATTTT
CDR3aa: CASSGVLRRGGRDDTQYF

v_gene: TRBV20-1
abundance: NA
j_gene: TRBJ2-1
d_gene: TRBD2
CDR3nt: TGCAGTGCTAGCGGGACTAGCACCAATGAGCAGTTCTTC
CDR3aa: CSASGTSTNEQFF

v_gene: TRBV7-3
abundance: NA
j_gene: TRBJ2-1
d_gene: TRBD2
CDR3nt: TGTGCCAGCAGCTTAACGACTAGCGGGACCTATGAGCAGTTCTTC
CDR3aa: CASSLTTSGTYEQFF

v_gene: TRBV7-3
abundance: NA
j_gene: TRBJ2-3
d_gene: TRBD2
CDR3nt: TGTGCCAGCAGCCCGGGACTAGCGGGGGGTATGGATACGCAGTATTTT
CDR3aa: CASSPGLAGGMDTQYF

v_gene: TRBV9
abundance: NA
j_gene: TRBJ1-2
d_gene: TRBD1
CDR3nt: TGTGCCAGCAGCGTAGTGGAACAGGGGGGAGAGTACACCTTC
CDR3aa: CASSVVEQGGEYTF

v_gene: TRBV6-2/TRBV6-3
abundance: NA
j_gene: TRBJ2-7
d_gene: NA
CDR3nt: TGTGCCAGCCGTAAACTTGACTACGAGCAGTACTTC
CDR3aa: CASRKLDYEQYF

v_gene: TRBV12-3/TRBV12-4
abundance: NA
j_gene: TRBJ2-5
d_gene: NA
CDR3nt: TGTGCCAGCATTGGAGGAAATGGCCAAGAGACCCAGTACTTC
CDR3aa: CASIGGNGQETQYF

v_gene: TRBV24-1
abundance: few
j_gene: TRBJ2-3
d_gene: TRBD1
CDR3nt: TGTGCCACCAGTGATCCCGGACAGGGGGGAGATACGCAGTATTTT
CDR3aa: CATSDPGQGGDTQYF

v_gene: TRBV12-3/TRBV12-4
abundance: NA
j_gene: TRBJ1-4
d_gene: NA
CDR3nt: TGTGCCAGCAGCCCGGCGGCCCCGGGAAAACTGTTTTTT
CDR3aa: CASSPAAPGKLFF

v_gene: TRBV20-1
abundance: NA
j_gene: TRBJ2-1
d_gene: TRBD2
CDR3nt: TGCAGTGCGAGCGGGGGGGTGTTCTACAATGAGCAGTTCTTC
CDR3aa: CSASGGVFYNEQFF

v_gene: TRBV20-1
abundance: many
j_gene: TRBJ1-6
d_gene: NA
CDR3nt: TGCAGTGCCAGGGGACCGACCGAACTGGATTCACCCCTCCACTTT
CDR3aa: CSARGPTELDSPLHF

v_gene: TRBV6-2/TRBV6-3
abundance: NA
j_gene: TRBJ1-2
d_gene: TRBD1
CDR3nt: TGTGCCAGCAGTGGGACAGGGATCTATGGCTACACCTTC
CDR3aa: CASSGTGIYGYTF

v_gene: TRBV29-1
abundance: few
j_gene: TRBJ2-1
d_gene: NA
CDR3nt: TGCAGCGTTCCGGACATCCATAAACCCCTCAATGAGCAGTTCTTC
CDR3aa: CSVPDIHKPLNEQFF

v_gene: TRBV28
abundance: NA
j_gene: TRBJ2-4
d_gene: NA
CDR3nt: TGTGCCAGCAGTGCGGCTGAGCTTATCCCAGCCAAAAACATTCAGTACTTC
CDR3aa: CASSAAELIPAKNIQYF

v_gene: TRBV12-3/TRBV12-4
abundance: NA
j_gene: TRBJ1-4
d_gene: NA
CDR3nt: TGTGCCAGCACCCGAGCGGGGGGCCTAGGCGGGCCTGATGAAAAACTGTTTTTT
CDR3aa: CASTRAGGLGGPDEKLFF